This T cell receptor (beta chain) derives from a study of control samples from healthy donors and cancer patients. Profiled with immunoSEQ multiplex PCR; TCRdb holds only in-frame clones, not every one. The sample contains approximately 93,000 clones, 85% to 90% of which appear only once. V lost 2 bases to trimming and J lost 5 bases; unmatched junction nucleotides: 8. This CDR3 is 16 amino acids long. The germline gives CDR1 MGHDK, CDR2 SYGVNS. The specimen was PBMCs. The rearrangement joins TRBV25-1 to TRBJ2-5, with 10 bases matching TRBD2. The TCR was taken from a woman in her fifties or sixties with colorectal cancer. The CDR3 is CASSEIGLAGAETQYF. Written as DNA, the CDR3 is TGTGCCAGCAGTGAAATCGGGCTAGCGGGGGCCGAGACCCAGTACTTC.